The 8 T cell receptor beta chains presented below share a single source sample, sequenced in a study of control samples from healthy donors and cancer patients. TCRdb's table, derived via immunoSEQ multiplex PCR, lists solely in-frame clones and lacks some. This sample has 140,000 to 150,000 clones, with about 90% found just once. The sample consisted of blood. The receptors come from a man in his thirties or forties in good health.

V usage is TRBV5-4 and J usage is TRBJ2-3; no reliable D call. Between the trimmed V and J ends, which lost 2 bases and 7 bases, there was a span of 8 bases. The CDR3 extends over 12 amino acids. CDR1 and CDR2 from the germline V gene are SGHNT and YYREEE (reference sequence). CDR3 residues: CASSFRGNTQYF. CDR3 DNA: TGTGCCAGCAGCTTCAGAGGAAATACGCAGTATTTT.

This chain joins TRBV19 and TRBJ2-5; TRBD1 aligns across 7 bases. This CDR3 region has 14 residues. The ends lost 5 bases at V and 5 bases at J; junction bases unmatched: 8. The germline V gene encodes CDR1 LNHDA and CDR2 SQIVND (reference sequence). The CDR3 nucleotides read TGTGCCAGTAGTTTGACAGGGACGTATGAGACCCAGTACTTC. Its protein is CASSLTGTYETQYF.

The chain employs TRBV29-1 and TRBJ2-2; 9 bases line up with TRBD1. The CDR3 is made up of 13 amino acids. Trimming at V came to 6 bases and at J to 5 bases, leaving 4 bases not matched to a gene. CDR1 and CDR2 (germline): SQVTM, ANQGSEA. The CDR3 reads CSVGTGITGELFF. The CDR3 DNA reads TGCAGCGTCGGGACAGGGATAACCGGGGAGCTGTTTTTT.

The V gene is TRBV27, the J gene TRBJ2-1; 10 positions agree with TRBD2. V lost 2 bases and J lost 8; bases outside the gene matches: 12. Germline values: CDR1 MNHEY, CDR2 SMNVEV (reference sequence). The CDR3 has 17 amino acids. CDR3 in DNA: TGTGCCAGCAGTTTAACAGTAGCGGGGGGTACGTTGTATGAGCAGTTCTTC. The encoded protein is CASSLTVAGGTLYEQFF.

V and J are TRBV4-1 and TRBJ1-4; 8 bases line up with TRBD1. Unmatched junction bases numbered 7, after V lost 3 bases and J lost 7 bases. The CDR3 runs 15 residues. Germline loops: CDR1 MGHRA, CDR2 YSYEKL. In DNA form, the CDR3 reads TGCGCCAGCAGCCAGACCAGGGGGCTTGGTGAAAAACTGTTTTTT. Translated: CASSQTRGLGEKLFF.

The chain couples TRBV12-3 or TRBV12-4 to TRBJ1-3; 7 bases line up with TRBD1. V gave up 5 bases and J gave up 6 bases; unmatched junction bases: 4. This CDR3 has 13 residues. The DNA of the CDR3 is TGTGCCAGCAGTGTCGACAGGGTAAACACCATATATTTT. This translates into CASSVDRVNTIYF.

The chain carries TRBV28 and TRBJ1-2; D not certain. Germline CDR1 reads MDHEN; CDR2 reads SYDVKM. This CDR3 spans 14 amino acids. Trimming shortened V by 4 bases and J by 6 bases, and 15 bases separated the two germline ends. DNA for the CDR3: TGTGCCAGCAGTTCGACCCCGACGGGTCATGGCTACACCTTC. This encodes CASSSTPTGHGYTF.

V gene TRBV18 combines with J gene TRBJ2-1; 9 bases fit TRBD2. With V trimmed by 0 bases and J by 8 bases, 5 bases remained unmatched. Germline CDR1 KGHSH, CDR2 LQKENI. CDR3 length equals 15 residues. The CDR3 protein is CASSPPSSGADEQFF. The CDR3 region has the DNA TGTGCCAGCTCACCACCGTCTAGCGGGGCTGATGAGCAGTTCTTC.